These T cell receptor beta chains were read from a single sample in a study of molecular identifiers for immune sequencing clone quantification. TCRdb re-called the PCR reads through MiXCR, storing one row per CDR3 protein. The data show hundreds of thousands of distinct CDR3 sequences, over 25% seen once. Sequencing used naive CD8+ T cells from blood, with Jurkat cell RNA spiked in. The receptors were sampled from a human donor in good health. Some libraries in this study had Jurkat cell RNA spiked in. CDR3s include the opening cysteine and the closing phenylalanine or tryptophan. D genes are given only for firm matches. Only some rows state a clone size, as once, few, many or a class for expanded clones.

v_gene,d_gene,abundance,j_gene,CDR3nt,CDR3aa
TRBV3-1,-,many,TRBJ1-1,TGTGCCAGCAGCCAAGGAGGACCTGGCACTGAAGCTTTCTTT,CASSQGGPGTEAFF
TRBV18,-,-,TRBJ1-1,TGTGCCAGCTCACAAACTCCGGGACAATCAAACACTGAAGCTTTCTTT,CASSQTPGQSNTEAFF
TRBV9,TRBD2,-,TRBJ2-3,TGTGCCAGCAGTCAGGGACTAGCGGGATGGGGCACAGATACGCAGTATTTT,CASSQGLAGWGTDTQYF
TRBV29-1,TRBD1,many,TRBJ2-7,TGCAGCGTCCGACAGGGTAGCTCTTACGAGCAGTACTTC,CSVRQGSSYEQYF
TRBV5-4,-,many,TRBJ1-1,TGTGCCAGCAGCTTGGAACACCCTCAGAAAGCTTTCTTT,CASSLEHPQKAFF
TRBV2,TRBD1,-,TRBJ2-5,TGTGCCAGCAGTGAATCCACTCTACAGGGGAAAGAGACCCAGTACTTC,CASSESTLQGKETQYF
TRBV4-3,-,-,TRBJ1-3,TGCGCCAGCAGCCAGGACCCGGGGGGATCGGACGCCATATATTTT,CASSQDPGGSDAIYF
TRBV29-1,TRBD2,many,TRBJ2-3,TGCAGCGTTGAAGGGACTAGCGGCACAGATACGCAGTATTTT,CSVEGTSGTDTQYF
TRBV29-1,TRBD2,many,TRBJ2-5,TGCAGCGTTGTCCTAGCGGGAGAGGGTGAGACCCAGTACTTC,CSVVLAGEGETQYF
TRBV12-3/TRBV12-4,-,-,TRBJ2-7,TGTGCCAGCACCGGGACACCTACCTACGAGCAGTACTTC,CASTGTPTYEQYF
TRBV20-1,-,few,TRBJ2-1,TGCAGTGCTAGAGATGACGGGCAGAGATCCTACAATGAGCAGTTCTTC,CSARDDGQRSYNEQFF
TRBV4-3,-,many,TRBJ1-3,TGCGCCAGCAGCCCGGACCGAAGAAACACCATATATTTT,CASSPDRRNTIYF
TRBV3-1,-,few,TRBJ2-2,TGTGCCAGCAGCCAAGTCATAGACGGGACGATCACCGGGGAGCTGTTTTTT,CASSQVIDGTITGELFF
TRBV12-3/TRBV12-4,TRBD2,-,TRBJ2-3,TGTGCCAGCAGTCCCCTAACTAGCGGGGACACAGATACGCAGTATTTT,CASSPLTSGDTDTQYF
TRBV7-6,TRBD1,many,TRBJ2-6,TGTGCCAGCAGAAGGACAGGGGGCTCCCGCTACTCTGGGGCCAACGTCCTGACTTTC,CASRRTGGSRYSGANVLTF
TRBV19,-,-,TRBJ2-7,TGTGCCAGTAGTATTATCGGGGGCTCCTACGAGCAGTACTTC,CASSIIGGSYEQYF
TRBV7-9,TRBD1,many,TRBJ1-2,TGTGCCAGCAGCTCCCCCCAGGGGGTCGCCTATGGCTACACCTTC,CASSSPQGVAYGYTF
TRBV11-2,TRBD1,-,TRBJ2-3,TGTGCCTGCAGCCCGCGACAGGGGGCAACTAATACGCAGTATTTT,CACSPRQGATNTQYF
TRBV28,TRBD2,-,TRBJ2-1,TGTGCCAGCAGTTCCTTACCCCGGACTAGCGGGAGTGAGAGTGAGCAGTTCTTC,CASSSLPRTSGSESEQFF
TRBV20-1,-,many,TRBJ1-2,TGCAGTGCTAGAGAAAGGAGGCTTGACAGCTACTATGGCTACACCTTC,CSARERRLDSYYGYTF
TRBV28,TRBD1,many,TRBJ2-7,TGTGCCAGCACCGACTTTCCATGGGACAGGGGGCAAGAGCAGTACTTC,CASTDFPWDRGQEQYF
TRBV19,-,-,TRBJ1-1,TGTGCCAGTACCCACAGCGTGAACACTGAAGCTTTCTTT,CASTHSVNTEAFF
TRBV19,-,-,TRBJ2-7,TGTGCCAGCTCATCCGAATCAGAGCTTCGGGAGCAGTACTTC,CASSSESELREQYF
TRBV29-1,-,many,TRBJ2-2,TGCAGCGTTGAAAGGTACACCGGGGAGCTGTTTTTT,CSVERYTGELFF
TRBV6-2/TRBV6-3,-,few,TRBJ2-7,TGTGCCAGCAGTTACTTCGGGGCCCAGCAGTACTTC,CASSYFGAQQYF
TRBV6-2/TRBV6-3,-,few,TRBJ1-2,TGTGCCAGCAGTTACGTGGCAGACTATGGCTACACCTTC,CASSYVADYGYTF
TRBV7-9,TRBD1,-,TRBJ2-3,TGTGCCGGCAGCCCGGGACAGGGGGCCACAGATACGCAGTATTTT,CAGSPGQGATDTQYF
TRBV21-1,-,many,TRBJ1-6,TGTGCCAGCAGCAAGGCAGGCCCAACTCACTCCTATAATTCACCCCTCCACTTT,CASSKAGPTHSYNSPLHF
TRBV7-9,TRBD2,many,TRBJ2-7,TGCGCCAGCAGCTTGGGCGGGGGTGCCTCCTACGAGCAGTACTTC,CASSLGGGASYEQYF
TRBV6-5,-,-,TRBJ1-1,TGTGCCAGCAGTTACTCGACGACAGCAGTTGAAGCTTTCTTT,CASSYSTTAVEAFF
TRBV4-3,-,-,TRBJ2-3,TGCGCCAGCAGCCAAGATCTTTTGAACTTGGGGACAGATACGCAGTATTTT,CASSQDLLNLGTDTQYF
TRBV27,TRBD2,few,TRBJ2-3,TGTGCCAGCAGACAAGGGACTAGCGGCCATAGCACAGATACGCAGTATTTT,CASRQGTSGHSTDTQYF
TRBV2,-,few,TRBJ1-5,TGTGCCAGCAGTGTAGTCGATAGCAATCAGCCCCAGCATTTT,CASSVVDSNQPQHF
TRBV7-6,TRBD2,few,TRBJ2-1,TGTGCCAGCAGCTTAGATCCAGGCGCGGGGGGTGAGCAGTTCTTC,CASSLDPGAGGEQFF
TRBV6-6,-,few,TRBJ1-5,TGTGCCAGCAGTTTGGGTCACCAAAACAATCAGCCCCAGCATTTT,CASSLGHQNNQPQHF
TRBV14,-,many,TRBJ1-6,TGTGCCAGCAGCCAAGCCTTAGGGATTAATTCACCCCTCCACTTT,CASSQALGINSPLHF
TRBV2,-,many,TRBJ2-3,TGTGCCAGCAGTGACCCCGACAGAAGTAGCACAGATACGCAGTATTTT,CASSDPDRSSTDTQYF
TRBV19,TRBD2,many,TRBJ2-1,TGTGCCAGTACTGGAGTAGCGGGAGGGGTTGAGCAGTTCTTC,CASTGVAGGVEQFF
TRBV5-1,-,few,TRBJ1-2,TGCGCCAGCCGCTTGGGGGGCGATTCCGATGGCTACACCTTC,CASRLGGDSDGYTF
TRBV20-1,-,-,TRBJ2-5,TGCAGTGCTAGAGAGGGGGTACGATGGGAGACCCAGTACTTC,CSAREGVRWETQYF
TRBV7-9,TRBD2,many,TRBJ2-7,TGTGCCAGCAGCTTTCCAGGACTAGCGGGGGACTACGAGCAGTACTTC,CASSFPGLAGDYEQYF
TRBV6-5,-,few,TRBJ1-5,TGTGCCAGCAGTTCAATGGGGGGGGGCCCTTATAGCAATCAGCCCCAGCATTTT,CASSSMGGGPYSNQPQHF
TRBV4-3,-,many,TRBJ1-1,TGCGCCAGCAGCCCAAGCATTAGGCTAAACACTGAAGCTTTCTTT,CASSPSIRLNTEAFF
TRBV14,-,many,TRBJ2-3,TGTGCCAGCAGCCTATTCTTTACAGATACGCAGTATTTT,CASSLFFTDTQYF
TRBV7-9,-,many,TRBJ2-2,TGTGCCAGCAGTGAGGGGTATAACACCGGGGAGCTGTTTTTT,CASSEGYNTGELFF
TRBV9,TRBD1,few,TRBJ2-5,TGTGCCAGCAGCGAGGGACAGGGGTGGCAAGAGACCCAGTACTTC,CASSEGQGWQETQYF
TRBV28,-,many,TRBJ2-3,TGTGCCAGCAGTTCCCCTCGTACATACTACACCGATACGCAGTATTTT,CASSSPRTYYTDTQYF
TRBV27,TRBD2,many,TRBJ2-5,TGTGCCAGCAGTTTATCGTCGACTAGCCGTGAGACCCAGTACTTC,CASSLSSTSRETQYF
TRBV19,-,few,TRBJ2-2,TGTGCCAGCCTACACGGAGGGGAGCTGTTTTTT,CASLHGGELFF
TRBV20-1,-,few,TRBJ2-7,TGCAGTGCAACTACTAGCAAATCCTACGAGCAGTACTTC,CSATTSKSYEQYF
TRBV9,-,-,TRBJ2-7,TGTGCCAGCAGCGTACAGGGGGGAAGCTCCTACGAGCAGTACTTC,CASSVQGGSSYEQYF
TRBV4-1,-,many,TRBJ1-1,TGCGCCAGCAGCCAAGTTCAGGGAAGGAACACTGAAGCTTTCTTT,CASSQVQGRNTEAFF